These 10 T cell receptor beta chains share one sample of origin, sequenced in a study of OX40 agonist ivuxolimab in advanced cancers. The library was made by the immunoSEQ multiplex PCR assay. TCRdb's version of the immuneACCESS table is confined to in-frame rearrangements and falls short of the full clone set. An unresolved V gene accounts for under half of the shortfall where checked; the remainder is of unknown origin. The sample data list roughly 100,000 clones, and around 89% of these were observed just once. 6.5% to 9% of the sample is taken by the ten largest. The source material was CD4+ or CD8+ T cells sorted from blood, sampled in a trial of the OX40 agonist ivuxolimab. These receptor sequences come from an adult with an advanced solid tumor such as melanoma, head and neck, liver or kidney cancer.

The rearrangement uses TRBV21-1 and TRBJ2-5; the table calls TRBD2, which could not be checked here. TRBV21-1 corresponds to a pseudogene. The CDR3 runs to 16 residues. Here the CDR3 DNA reads TGTGCCAGCAGCAAATTCTCCTCTAGGATCCAAGAGACCCAGTACTTC. This encodes CASSKFSSRIQETQYF.

V gene TRBV7-2 combines with J gene TRBJ1-1; D is uncertain. The CDR3 has 12 residues. Trimming removed 1 base at V and 4 bases at J, with 4 bases between. Germline V lookup: CDR1 SGHTA, CDR2 FQGNSA. The DNA of the CDR3 is TGTGCCAGCAGCTTAGGACCCACTGAAGCTTTCTTT. Protein: CASSLGPTEAFF.

The rearrangement links TRBV6-6 to TRBJ2-7, with D unclear. CDR1 is MNHNY and CDR2 is SVGAGI in the germline V gene (reference sequence). This CDR3 spans 11 amino acids. V was shortened by 2 bases and J by 6 bases, with 5 bases between the two germline ends. CDR3 amino acids: CASSYDFEQYF. The CDR3 region has the DNA TGTGCCAGCAGTTACGACTTCGAGCAGTACTTC.

In this sample, this clone turned up once. CDR3 amino acids: CASSQSGLEATEAFF. The CDR3 DNA follows: TGCGCCAGCAGCCAGTCGGGACTTGAAGCGACTGAAGCTTTCTTT. The chain has TRBV4-1 and TRBJ1-1; perhaps TRBD1 as D (5 bases). The CDR3 is 15 residues long. Between the trimmed V and J ends, which lost 3 bases and 5 bases, there was a span of 16 bases. Germline loops: CDR1 MGHRA, CDR2 YSYEKL.

This clone was recorded only once. The V and J genes are TRBV7-8 and TRBJ1-2; TRBD1 matches 7 bases. The CDR3 runs 13 residues. V gave up 1 base and J gave up 7 bases; unmatched junction bases: 3. Germline values: CDR1 SGHVS, CDR2 FQNEAQ. The CDR3 loop reads CASSLGQGSGYTF. In DNA, the CDR3 is TGTGCCAGCAGCTTAGGACAGGGTTCTGGCTACACCTTC.

J is TRBJ1-2 and V is TRBV7-9; D gene uncertain. Germline values: CDR1 SEHNR, CDR2 FQNEAQ (reference sequence). V lost 0 bases and J 8 bases, leaving 19 bases between the germline ends. The CDR3 is 16 residues long. CDR3 residues: CASSLASPTSLTGYTF. The CDR3 coding sequence is TGTGCCAGCAGCTTAGCATCCCCGACAAGTTTGACAGGCTACACCTTC.

The rearrangement links TRBV6-6 to TRBJ2-7, with D possibly matching TRBD2 (5 bases). Trimming pared 2 bases from V and 5 bases from J, leaving 19 bases between. The germline gives CDR1 MNHNY, CDR2 SVGAGI (reference sequence). The CDR3 is 16 residues long. In DNA form, the CDR3 reads TGTGCCAGCAGTTACCTCCCGTACTGGGAGAACCACGAGCAGTACTTC. It yields the protein CASSYLPYWENHEQYF.

The genes are TRBV7-2 and TRBJ1-4, with 9 nucleotides matching TRBD1. V was pared by 3 bases and J by 7 bases, with 6 bases of the junction left unmatched. The V gene's germline CDR1 is SGHTA and CDR2 FQGNSA. The CDR3 runs 15 residues. In DNA, the CDR3 is TGTGCCAGCAGCTTGGAAGGGACAGGGACTGAAAAACTGTTTTTT. Protein sequence: CASSLEGTGTEKLFF.

This clone was observed a single time. The chain links TRBV6-5 to TRBJ2-6; perhaps D is TRBD1 or TRBD2 (5 bases each). This CDR3 comprises 16 residues. Germline V gene lookup returns CDR1 MNHEY and CDR2 SVGAGI. V shed 0 bases and J shed 2 bases, with 8 bases lying between them. The CDR3 region has the DNA TGTGCCAGCAGTTACTCATGGGGACCTGGGGCCAACGTCCTGACTTTC. Translating gives CASSYSWGPGANVLTF.

The chain has TRBV30 and TRBJ1-3; no clear D gene. CDR3 size: 13 residues. The V end lost 3 bases, the J end lost 0 bases, and 6 bases lay between the germline ends. Germline V gives CDR1 GTSNPN, CDR2 SVGIG (reference sequence). CDR3 residues: CAWSPVSGNTIYF. CDR3 bases: TGTGCCTGGAGCCCAGTCTCTGGAAACACCATATATTTT.